This entry features one TCR beta chain sequence. Its specificity is not known. Germline V lookup: CDR1 MNHEY, CDR2 SVGAGI. V lost 6 bases and J lost 5, with 13 bases in between. CDR3 length: 13 amino acids. This specimen belongs to a study of OX40 agonist ivuxolimab in advanced cancers. On the study more broadly: One hepatocellular carcinoma and a couple of cutaneous melanoma patients partially responded. Overall study findings and caveats: Among patients with partial responses at 0.1-3.0 mg/kg, clonal expansion was among the lowest. The mean number of expanded clones was higher in CD8+ T cells than in CD4+.

Sampled blood was obtained at baseline, cycle 4 day 1, and cycle 7 day 1. The data were produced by immunoSEQ multiplex PCR, yet TCRdb's version contains in-frame clones alone and is incomplete. This sample has tens of thousands of clones, with 88% found just once. This TCR was recovered from an adult with an advanced solid tumor such as melanoma, head and neck, liver or kidney cancer. The source material was CD4+ or CD8+ T cells sorted from blood, sampled in a trial of the OX40 agonist ivuxolimab. V gene TRBV6-5 combines with J gene TRBJ1-1; D may be TRBD1 (6 bases). CDR3 residues: CASRVGAGTEAFF. In DNA form, the CDR3 reads TGTGCCAGCAGGGTGGGGGCCGGAACTGAAGCTTTCTTT.